This TCR delta chain came from a study of gamma-delta chains in newborns, infants, children. Study overall: Polyclonal expansion of innate γδ T cells after birth follows microbial exposure.

CDR1 is GEAIGNYY and CDR2 is EKD in the germline V gene. This CDR3 comprises 14 residues. TCRdb reprocessed the reads through CATT. Of 1,500 to 2,000 delta-chain clones detected, 41% appear once; the ten largest clones hold 16%. Regarding this clone: The junction does not match germline at one end; this may be a read error.

The sequenced sample was blood. This TCR derives from a child who had a fever. J is TRDJ1 and V is TRDV2; 10 nucleotides match TRDD3. In DNA form, the CDR3 reads TGCGCCTGTGACAGGCTGGGGGATAATGGTGAACTCATCTTT. It codes for CACDRLGDNGELIF.